The sequence of this T cell receptor beta chain was determined in a study of shared clonotypes between healthy human individuals. Across the study: Researchers assigned three CD4 naive, three CD4 memory, two CD8 naive and one CD8 memory plate to each donor. Study results and caveats: The study sampled only blood, and tissue repertoires likely differ.

Replicate PCRs for sorted subsets used around 200 ng DNA; this equaled about 30,000 T cell genomes. Libraries were prepared by immunoSEQ multiplex PCR; TCRdb keeps only in-frame clonotypes and omits some of them. This sample carries about 2.4 million clones, around 94% of them seen once, and the ten largest clones take about 0.13%. On this clone: Its matching antigen is unknown.

The sequence was collected from a man aged 18 to 30 in good health. Material for sequencing was naive CD4+ T cells sorted from blood. Subset indicated: CD45RA+ positively selected.

The CDR3 nucleotides read TGTGCCAGCAGCGTAGGAGCGGTAAGGGGAGACGAAAAACTGTTTTTT. This encodes CASSVGAVRGDEKLFF. The chain has TRBV9 and TRBJ1-4; weak D call: TRBD1 (5 bases). The CDR3 sequence is 16 residues long. Germline V gives CDR1 SGDLS, CDR2 YYNGEE. Trimming removed 0 bases at V and 8 bases at J, with 17 bases between.